This entry concerns a single T cell receptor beta chain. Its antigen is still unknown. The sample holds no much larger clone one base away, and base qualities are not on file. This record belongs to a study of T cell changes during pregnancy in multiple sclerosis (dated by TCRdb to between 2017 and 2020). With respect to the entire study: In women with multiple sclerosis, the researchers looked at how the T cell repertoire shifted as pregnancy progressed.

CDR1 and CDR2, looked up from the germline V gene, are SGHVS and FNYEAQ. From cysteine to phenylalanine, the CDR3 is 16 amino acids long. The only DNA kept is the CDR3, 48 bases in frame from the first base. Trimming takes 5 bases off V and 4 bases off J; junction bases not matched to a gene: 13. The library was generated by the immunoSEQ multiplex PCR assay. Not all clones reach the TCRdb copy of this immuneACCESS table, which keeps in-frame sequences only. Checked studies attribute under half of the gap to unresolved V genes and leave the rest unexplained. The sample yields about 69,000 clones; 75% to 90% were counted once. The ten largest clones take up over 3% of the sample.

The sequenced sample was peripheral blood, obtained before pregnancy. Recombination joined TRBV7-6 with TRBJ1-2; 7 nucleotides in the junction match TRBD1. This TCR came from a female donor with multiple sclerosis, enrolled in a pregnancy study. This receptor has the CDR3 CASSPTKQGVSYGYTF. In nucleotide form, the sequence is TGTGCCAGCAGCCCGACCAAGCAGGGGGTCTCCTATGGCTACACCTTC.